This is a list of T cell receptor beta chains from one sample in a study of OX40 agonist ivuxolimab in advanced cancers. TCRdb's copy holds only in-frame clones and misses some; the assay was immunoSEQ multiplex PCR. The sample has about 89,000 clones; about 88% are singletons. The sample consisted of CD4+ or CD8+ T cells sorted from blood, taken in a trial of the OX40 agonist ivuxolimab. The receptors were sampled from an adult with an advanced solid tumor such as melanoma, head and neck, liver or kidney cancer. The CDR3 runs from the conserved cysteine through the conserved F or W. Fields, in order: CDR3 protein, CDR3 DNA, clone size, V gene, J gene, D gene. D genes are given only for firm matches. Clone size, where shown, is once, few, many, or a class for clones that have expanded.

CASSLDSFSNQPQHF,TGTGCCAGCAGCCTGGACAGTTTTAGCAATCAGCCCCAGCATTTT,NA,TRBV2,TRBJ1-5,NA
CASSYSGTAQETQYF,TGTGCCAGCAGTTACTCAGGGACAGCACAAGAGACCCAGTACTTC,NA,TRBV6-5,TRBJ2-5,TRBD1
CASSLVGNLYEQYF,TGTGCCAGCAGCTTGGTCGGGAACCTCTACGAGCAGTACTTC,once,TRBV5-6,TRBJ2-7,NA
CASSYESRRTDTQYF,TGTGCCAGCAGTTACGAATCGAGAAGGACAGATACGCAGTATTTT,NA,TRBV6-5,TRBJ2-3,NA
CASSPRVVTDTQYF,TGTGCCAGCAGCCCCAGGGTGGTAACAGATACGCAGTATTTT,NA,TRBV2,TRBJ2-3,NA
CASSFRMGTGRHTQYF,TGTGCCAGCAGCTTCAGGATGGGGACAGGGCGGCATACGCAGTATTTT,NA,TRBV11-2,TRBJ2-3,TRBD1
CASSYVGDTQYF,TGTGCCAGCAGTTACGTAGGGGATACGCAGTATTTT,NA,TRBV6-5,TRBJ2-3,NA
CASSPEDGQPQHF,TGTGCCAGCTCACCCGAAGACGGGCAGCCCCAGCATTTT,NA,TRBV18,TRBJ1-5,NA
CASSEGQGRSGANVLTF,TGCGCCAGCAGCGAGGGACAGGGACGCTCTGGGGCCAACGTCCTGACTTTC,NA,TRBV5-1,TRBJ2-6,TRBD1
CASSPPWGQGSSNYGYTF,TGTGCCAGCAGCCCACCTTGGGGACAGGGGTCCTCGAACTATGGCTACACCTTC,NA,TRBV5-8,TRBJ1-2,TRBD1
CASSPGGWAEAFF,TGTGCCAGTAGTCCAGGGGGGTGGGCTGAAGCTTTCTTT,few,TRBV19,TRBJ1-1,TRBD1
CASSQDGRAGGELFF,TGCGCCAGCAGCCAAGATGGCAGGGCGGGGGGGGAGCTGTTTTTT,NA,TRBV4-3,TRBJ2-2,NA
CASSLDREGGVDTQYF,TGTGCCAGCAGCTTAGATAGGGAGGGGGGAGTGGATACGCAGTATTTT,NA,TRBV11-2,TRBJ2-3,NA
CASSLVTVPDGYTF,TGCGCCAGCAGCTTGGTGACAGTCCCAGATGGCTACACCTTC,few,TRBV5-1,TRBJ1-2,NA
CASSGPGSGNQPQHF,TGTGCCAGCAGTGGCCCGGGTAGCGGCAATCAGCCCCAGCATTTT,NA,TRBV6-1,TRBJ1-5,NA
CASSEYPQDGYGYTF,TGCGCCAGCAGTGAGTACCCACAGGACGGCTATGGCTACACCTTC,NA,TRBV10-2,TRBJ1-2,NA
CASSVGGGGLVQYF,TGTGCCAGCAGCGTAGGGGGAGGGGGGCTGGTGCAGTACTTC,NA,TRBV9,TRBJ2-7,NA
CASSLRFGDQPQHF,TGTGCCAGCAGTTTAAGGTTCGGGGATCAGCCCCAGCATTTT,NA,TRBV27,TRBJ1-5,NA
CASSLGWGARGYTF,TGTGCCAGCAGCTTAGGTTGGGGGGCTCGAGGCTACACCTTC,NA,TRBV11-2,TRBJ1-2,NA
CSVRQVLNTEAFF,TGCAGCGTTAGACAGGTATTGAACACTGAAGCTTTCTTT,NA,TRBV29-1,TRBJ1-1,NA
CASSELGHSYEQYF,TGTGCCAGCAGTGAGCTCGGACACTCCTACGAGCAGTACTTC,NA,TRBV2,TRBJ2-7,NA
CASSQELATAVRTDTQYF,TGCGCCAGCAGCCAAGAGCTAGCGACAGCCGTGCGCACAGATACGCAGTATTTT,NA,TRBV4-3,TRBJ2-3,NA
CASSFRTANSPLHF,TGTGCCAGCAGCTTTCGGACAGCCAATTCACCCCTCCACTTT,NA,TRBV5-8,TRBJ1-6,NA
CASSGTSGGAEGNEQFF,TGTGCCAGCAGTGGGACTAGCGGGGGGGCGGAGGGCAATGAGCAGTTCTTC,NA,TRBV6-1,TRBJ2-1,TRBD2
CASSLPGGGKNIQYF,TGTGCCAGCAGCTTACCCGGGGGCGGCAAAAACATTCAGTACTTC,NA,TRBV7-2,TRBJ2-4,NA
CASSLGPTRTNSPLHF,TGTGCCAGCAGCTTGGGGCCTACTCGGACTAATTCACCCCTCCACTTT,NA,TRBV5-6,TRBJ1-6,NA
CASSATGVDQPQHF,TGTGCCAGCAGCGCGACAGGGGTCGACCAGCCCCAGCATTTT,once,TRBV6-1,TRBJ1-5,TRBD1
CASSPRGLAGENPSGDTQYF,TGCGCCAGCAGCCCCCGGGGACTAGCGGGGGAGAACCCTTCGGGAGATACGCAGTATTTT,NA,TRBV5-1,TRBJ2-3,TRBD2
CASSVRASGADTQYF,TGTGCCAGCAGCGTGCGGGCTAGCGGGGCGGATACGCAGTATTTT,NA,TRBV5-5,TRBJ2-3,TRBD2